The subject of this entry is one TCR beta chain. This clonotype occurred many times. Its antigen remains unidentified. The sample holds no much larger clone one base away, and base qualities are not on file. This entry is derived from a study of regulatory T cells in long-lasting Graves disease (dated by TCRdb to the early 2020s). Broadly, across the study: In the newly diagnosed Graves' disease group, patients had been taking antithyroid drugs for less than 3 months. Peripheral blood TCR sequencing and RNA sequencing compared persistent Graves' disease patients with newly diagnosed Graves' disease patients. The study took place in China and was registered as a clinical trial. A total of 33 samples were covered by TCR sequencing, comprising roughly 13 persistent and approximately 20 newly diagnosed Graves' disease patients. Broad study findings and their caveats: Preferential use of TRBV28, TRBJ1-2 and TRBJ2-5 was observed in persistent disease, whereas TRBV20-1 and TRBJ2-1 were favored in newly diagnosed disease. Only the TCR beta chain was sequenced and analyzed. Only peripheral blood was studied, because thyroid tissue, the primary lesion, was inaccessible. Compared with newly diagnosed patients, persistent Graves' disease patients had lower TCR Shannon entropy and fewer highly expanded clones, which suggests clonal expansion. As a limitation, the authors acknowledged that the small sample size may reduce accuracy. Patients with persistent disease shared more public clonotypes (approximately 2,500) than newly diagnosed patients did (more than 900).

In the paper's terms, the time point label means: newly diagnosed GD, antithyroid drugs for less than 3 months. For both TCR sequencing and RNA sequencing, RNA was extracted from PBMCs using TRIzol. Graves' disease was diagnosed according to American Thyroid Association guidelines. Patients for the study were recruited at an endocrinology department in Xi'an, China. Each patient gave 7.5 to 10 milliliters of peripheral blood, collected in an EDTA anticoagulant tube. PBMCs were isolated by Ficoll Paque Plus density gradient separation without further T cell sorting. An Agilent 2100 Bioanalyzer and agarose gel were used to check RNA quality, while a NanoDrop 2000 measured RNA concentration. Sequences GTSNPN (CDR1) and SVGIG (CDR2) are obtained from the germline V gene (reference sequence). CDR3 length: 11 amino acids, cysteine to phenylalanine. This entry keeps only the CDR3 DNA: 33 bases, framed from base 1. The junction shows trimming of 5 bases on V and 5 bases on J, plus 9 bases between the germline ends.

The receptor library was made with multiplex PCR. TCRdb lists the instrument as Illumina HiSeq 4000. TCR beta libraries were built with iRepertoire HTBI primers and Arm-PCR amplification of CDR3 regions. PCR products were gel purified before sequencing. In the original analysis: Gene usage analysis of CDR3 amino acid clonotypes used the roughly 60 TRBV and about 14 TRBJ segments found across samples. COPE and FqMerger were used to merge filtered high-quality paired reads into contigs. BLAST was used to align contigs to IMGT TRBV, TRBD and TRBJ reference genes, with CDR3 defined following IMGT. Any clonotype with a frequency above 0.1% was counted as a highly expanded clone. Repertoire diversity was measured by Shannon entropy, and V-J evenness by the Gini coefficient. A clonotype found in more than one individual was treated as public. The public reads were reanalyzed by TCRdb: fastp trimming at Q25, MiXCR alignment, in-frame beta chains only. Identical CDR3 protein sequences are pooled into one entry, listed with their most common genes and DNA. The V and J calls come from TCRdb's annotation, not from the publication. The table for this sample lists 370,000 or so distinct CDR3 sequences; around 16% of them were counted only once. 20% of the sample is held by the ten biggest clonotypes.

The same data also went into a second study, on T cells in Graves' hyperthyroidism and ophthalmopathy. From that second study: Stable Graves' hyperthyroidism was defined as the absence of progression to ophthalmopathy over 18 months of follow-up. Hyperthyroidism patients were aged 18 to 65 years and newly diagnosed, with disease duration of less than 2 months. Exclusion was applied to patients with uncontrolled infections, other autoimmune diseases, pregnancy or lactation. Diagnoses were established on the basis of clinical symptoms, serum thyroxine and TRAb, thyroid ultrasound, and orbital computed tomography. The TCR CDR3 was subjected to a first round of RT-PCR using the HTBI primer set and the Qiagen OneStep RT-PCR kit. Most expanded thyroid clonotypes (frequency above 0.001) were also detected in blood, a finding suggesting that blood repertoires may reflect thyroid immune responses. A model built on a 13 V-J signature distinguished ophthalmopathy from stable hyperthyroidism, reaching about 88% sensitivity and about 81% specificity in cross-validation and 80%/75% in testing. In validation, the model predicted progression to ophthalmopathy with approximately 69% sensitivity and approximately 78% specificity, a median of around six months before onset. A discovery cohort of roughly 100 patients, about 44 with Graves' ophthalmopathy and more than 55 with stable Graves' hyperthyroidism, was used to find distinguishing TCR V-J signatures. An independent validation cohort of around 19 hyperthyroidism patients and approximately 17 patients who later progressed to ophthalmopathy tested prospective prediction of ophthalmopathy. The roughly 100 discovery patients were randomly divided into training and test sets at a 7:3 ratio. In addition, the study compared T-cell repertoires in thyroid tissue and in blood from roughly 6 Graves' hyperthyroidism patients. After blood sampling, hyperthyroidism patients were treated with methimazole at a starting dose of 30 mg daily, and ophthalmopathy patients were treated with high-dose intravenous methylprednisolone. Libraries were constructed in a second round of multiplex PCR, after which size selection and purification were performed. Libraries were sequenced paired-end with 100 bp reads on an Illumina HiSeq2000. SOAPnuke was used to process the raw data, removing reads that contained adapters or uncalled bases, had a mean Phred below 15, or lacked an exact match to the constant primer or identifier. COPE v1.2.5 was used to merge high-quality paired reads, and clonotypes were defined as unique nucleotide sequences. Clonotypes were aligned to IMGT TRBV, TRBD and TRBJ reference segments using MiTCR v1.1. The analysis was restricted to V-J combinations with a frequency above 0.0001, which together covered 99% to 99.2% of the repertoires. The TCS score was defined as the ratio of F50 (clonal expansion) to E x V (chaos), calculated using BLOSUM62-based TCRdist between CDR3 peptides within each V-J. Welch's t-statistics and random forest reduced 500 to 650 V-J features to roughly 13, which were used in a naive Bayes classifier (R e1071). No statistical method was used to fix the sample size in advance, and group allocation was not hidden from the investigators. According to the paper, TCR Vbeta CDR3 sequencing was carried out on 135 peripheral blood samples, which came from approximately 43 ophthalmopathy, approximately 78 hyperthyroidism and approximately 17 progressor patients.

The sequence was collected from a woman aged 18 to 35 with Graves disease. Donor details come from another sample of the same person, matched by shared clones. Sample: peripheral blood mononuclear cells (PBMCs), taken at new diagnosis, from a patient treated with antithyroid drugs. The rearranged segments are TRBV30 and TRBJ2-5, with the D gene not confidently named. In nucleotides, the sequence is TGTGCCTGGGGTCGAAAGGAGACCCAGTACTTC. Its protein is CAWGRKETQYF.